Listed below are T cell receptor beta chains from one sample, sequenced in a study of T-cell reconstitution after alpha-beta-depleted transplantation in children. MiXCR, applied by TCRdb to the PCR reads, yields one record per CDR3 protein. The data show around 130,000 distinct CDR3 sequences, roughly 9.7% seen once. Sequencing used PBMCs, mostly from graft donor cells, obtained 180 days after TCRalphabeta/CD19-depleted stem cell transplant. These receptors came from a girl under three years old who had a stem cell transplant for combined immunodeficiency, so the T cells may come from the graft donor. CDR3s leave out the opening cysteine and the closing phenylalanine or tryptophan. Fields, in order: V gene, J gene, CDR3 protein.

v_call: TRBV4-3; j_call: TRBJ2-1; cdr3_aa: ASSQDWSREQF
v_call: TRBV11-2; j_call: TRBJ2-5; cdr3_aa: ASSLRTSDQETQY
v_call: TRBV19; j_call: TRBJ1-5; cdr3_aa: ASSTQGLLYSNQPQH
v_call: TRBV9; j_call: TRBJ1-1; cdr3_aa: ASSRWGYTEAF
v_call: TRBV15; j_call: TRBJ2-7; cdr3_aa: ATSRDRGLYEQY
v_call: TRBV25-1; j_call: TRBJ2-5; cdr3_aa: ASSESFAGTYYQETQY
v_call: TRBV7-2; j_call: TRBJ2-5; cdr3_aa: ASSPFGGGARETQY
v_call: TRBV2; j_call: TRBJ2-7; cdr3_aa: ASSGQSLLGGSYEQY
v_call: TRBV29-1; j_call: TRBJ2-2; cdr3_aa: SVGDSRLGGSTGELF
v_call: TRBV9; j_call: TRBJ2-7; cdr3_aa: ASSPGLATYEQY
v_call: TRBV28; j_call: TRBJ1-6; cdr3_aa: ASSDDRVSVALH
v_call: TRBV29-1; j_call: TRBJ2-7; cdr3_aa: SVVQGTYEQY
v_call: TRBV7-9; j_call: TRBJ2-1; cdr3_aa: ASSSDRSSYNEQF
v_call: TRBV6-1; j_call: TRBJ2-7; cdr3_aa: ASRRGADYEQY
v_call: TRBV14; j_call: TRBJ2-1; cdr3_aa: ASSQRTGGWMGYNEQF
v_call: TRBV7-2; j_call: TRBJ2-1; cdr3_aa: ASSLGSGNEQF
v_call: TRBV20-1; j_call: TRBJ2-5; cdr3_aa: SASQAAETQY
v_call: TRBV20-1; j_call: TRBJ1-2; cdr3_aa: SASRDRGDYGYT
v_call: TRBV5-1; j_call: TRBJ1-3; cdr3_aa: ASSFTGAGNIIY
v_call: TRBV7-8; j_call: TRBJ2-1; cdr3_aa: ASSFRGGGAPGEQF
v_call: TRBV9; j_call: TRBJ1-1; cdr3_aa: ASSSGSRADTEAF
v_call: TRBV6-1; j_call: TRBJ1-3; cdr3_aa: ASSETHHSGNTIY
v_call: TRBV29-1; j_call: TRBJ2-1; cdr3_aa: SVGGLTGGWRNEQF
v_call: TRBV10-3; j_call: TRBJ2-7; cdr3_aa: AISESQASYEQY
v_call: TRBV12-3/TRBV12-4; j_call: TRBJ2-3; cdr3_aa: ASTLRAATDTQY
v_call: TRBV12-3/TRBV12-4; j_call: TRBJ2-7; cdr3_aa: ASALSYEQY
v_call: TRBV5-1; j_call: TRBJ1-1; cdr3_aa: ASSFLVTNTEAF
v_call: TRBV29-1; j_call: TRBJ2-7; cdr3_aa: SVVWDRGPYEQY
v_call: TRBV5-1; j_call: TRBJ2-3; cdr3_aa: ASRPPGRDTQY
v_call: TRBV27; j_call: TRBJ1-2; cdr3_aa: ASSLSGQGYGYT
v_call: TRBV20-1; j_call: TRBJ1-1; cdr3_aa: SARDRAGYTEAF
v_call: TRBV12-3/TRBV12-4; j_call: TRBJ1-4; cdr3_aa: ASSPLGVGGEKLF
v_call: TRBV9; j_call: TRBJ2-1; cdr3_aa: ASSVGGGGALEQF
v_call: TRBV5-6; j_call: TRBJ2-1; cdr3_aa: ASSLYGGGAFEQF
v_call: TRBV15; j_call: TRBJ2-5; cdr3_aa: ATSSYLGETQY